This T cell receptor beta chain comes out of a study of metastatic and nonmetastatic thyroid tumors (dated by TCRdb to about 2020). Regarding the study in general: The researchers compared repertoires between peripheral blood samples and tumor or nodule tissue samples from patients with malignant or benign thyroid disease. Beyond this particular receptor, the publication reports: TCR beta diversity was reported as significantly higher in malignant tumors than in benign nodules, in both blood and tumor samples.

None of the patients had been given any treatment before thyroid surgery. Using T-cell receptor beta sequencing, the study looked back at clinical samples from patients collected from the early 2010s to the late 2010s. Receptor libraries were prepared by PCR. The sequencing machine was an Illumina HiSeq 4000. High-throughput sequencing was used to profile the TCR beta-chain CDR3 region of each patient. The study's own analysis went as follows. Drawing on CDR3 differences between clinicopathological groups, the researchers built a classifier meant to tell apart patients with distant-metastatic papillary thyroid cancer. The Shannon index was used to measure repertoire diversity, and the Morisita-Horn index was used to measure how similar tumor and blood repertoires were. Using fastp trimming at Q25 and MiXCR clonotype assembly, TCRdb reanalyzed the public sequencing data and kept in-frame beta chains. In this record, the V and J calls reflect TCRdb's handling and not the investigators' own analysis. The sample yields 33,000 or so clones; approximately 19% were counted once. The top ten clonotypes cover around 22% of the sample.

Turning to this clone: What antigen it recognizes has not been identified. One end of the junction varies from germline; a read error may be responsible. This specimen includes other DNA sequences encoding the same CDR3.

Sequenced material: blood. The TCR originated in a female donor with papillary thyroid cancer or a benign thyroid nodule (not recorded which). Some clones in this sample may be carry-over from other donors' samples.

This receptor has the CDR3 CASSFQQGAGQPQHF. The nucleotides read TGTGCAAGCAGTTTTCAACAGGGGGCTGGGCAGCCCCAGCATTTT. This sequence uses TRBV12-3 or TRBV12-4 and TRBJ1-5; 9 central bases correspond to TRBD1. There are 15 amino acids in the CDR3, from cysteine to phenylalanine inclusive. Only the CDR3 DNA stays, 45 bases, in frame from base 1.